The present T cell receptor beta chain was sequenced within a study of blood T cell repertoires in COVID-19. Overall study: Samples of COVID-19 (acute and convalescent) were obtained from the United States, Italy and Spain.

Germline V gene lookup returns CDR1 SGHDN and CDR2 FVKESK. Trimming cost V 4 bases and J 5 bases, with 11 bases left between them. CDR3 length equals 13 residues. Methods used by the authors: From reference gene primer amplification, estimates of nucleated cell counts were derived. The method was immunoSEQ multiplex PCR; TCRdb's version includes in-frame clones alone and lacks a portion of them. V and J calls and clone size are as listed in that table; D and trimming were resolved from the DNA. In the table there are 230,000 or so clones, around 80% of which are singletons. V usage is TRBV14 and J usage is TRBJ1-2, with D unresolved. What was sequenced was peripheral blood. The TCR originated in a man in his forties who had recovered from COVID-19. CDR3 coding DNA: TGTGCCAGCAGCCCTCAGACTGAGTATGGCTACACCTTC. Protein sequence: CASSPQTEYGYTF.